The text below deals with one T cell receptor beta chain. A single count supports this clone. Its antigen is not yet known. Base qualities were left out, and no much larger clone turns up one base away. The data derive from a study of shared clonotypes between healthy human individuals (dated by TCRdb to 2020 to 2022). As for the study more broadly: The cohort included three men and two women between 18 and 49 years of age. For each donor, three plates each were used for CD4 naive and CD4 memory, two plates were used for CD8 naive, and one plate was used for CD8 memory. To estimate repertoire size and how much clonotype sharing occurs between individuals, the study deeply sequenced the blood TCR repertoires of about 5 healthy adults. To increase sequencing depth and limit assay-specific biases, TCR repertoire library preparation and sequencing were carried out by different laboratories using diverse techniques. Between about 0.85 and 10 billion PBMCs per donor were obtained by leukapheresis.

Donors were healthy HIV-negative adults with no recently reported acute infections or vaccinations. Every donor was a Caucasian adult living in Nashville, Tennessee, USA. Magnetic negative selection was used to enrich CD4+ T cells, after which naive cells were positively selected on CD45RA and the negative fraction became the memory subset. After blood collection by leukapheresis, PBMCs were isolated using Ficoll-Histopaque density gradient centrifugation and then cryopreserved in the vapor phase of liquid nitrogen. Purity and quantity of every magnetically sorted T cell population were checked by analytical flow cytometry. Each sorted fraction had its genomic DNA isolated and then quantified by UV absorbance on a Nanodrop 2000c. Using the deep immunoSEQ assay, TCR CDR3 regions were amplified from genomic DNA by multiplex PCR. Genomic DNA extracted from each cell subset was distributed evenly over all wells of several immunoSEQ 96-well plates, and each plate served as one replicate. For sorted subsets, 200 to 250 ng of genomic DNA, equivalent to 30,000 or so T cell genomes, went into each replicate PCR. Purified libraries were quantified with a Qubit 3.0 fluorometer, sized on a Bioanalyzer 2100, and re-quantified with the KAPA Library Quantification kit. A separate single-read 150-cycle Illumina NextSeq 550 flow cell was used to sequence each immunoSEQ 96-well plate. The paper's processing steps were these. Because only junctional sequences without quality scores were contained in the immunoSEQ output, filtering matching that applied to full-length reads could not be performed. To assign V/J genes and CDR3, sequences were annotated using PyIR, a Python wrapper for IgBLAST v1.9, with IMGT germline references. Reads were filtered out if the reads had weak V/J assignments (E-value above 1e-6), no CDR3, stop codons, out-of-frame junctions, or ambiguous translated residues. V3J clonotypes were defined by identical inferred V gene, J gene, and CDR3 amino acid sequence. Percentage overlap between repertoires was calculated by dividing the number of shared unique clonotypes by the size of the smaller repertoire. Three approaches were used to assess repertoire richness: RTK rarefaction, the Chao1 estimator, and Recon v2.1 estimates of unobserved clonotypes. Generation probabilities were computed with OLGA for all TCRbeta clonotypes obtained by the gDNA method from a few donors. The table comes from immuneACCESS by way of TCRdb, which keeps in-frame sequences with V and J called. Part of the clones is missing from these tables; in studies checked, under half for an unresolved V gene and the rest for unknown reasons. The V and J calls and clone size were taken over from that table, and D and trimming were inferred from the DNA. The sample table records a few million clones; more than 90% of these occur just once. The ten largest make up about 0.13% of the sample.

Overall results and qualifications from the work: Pairwise subsampling led to the expectation that sequencing depth would affect the degree of clonotype sharing among donors. Naive subsets generally had larger estimated clonotype richness than memory subsets did. Clonotypes shared by all four sorted-subset donors showed higher generation probabilities than non-shared clonotypes. Because the study included only a small number of donors, the genetic and exposure-history diversity represented was limited. Sampling was limited to blood, and TCR repertoires in tissue likely differ from TCR repertoires in blood. Rarefaction of sorted-subset datasets indicated incomplete sequencing despite the large sequencing depth. When a few donors were compared, the shared fraction of clonotypes was about 5% for naive CD4, about 4% for naive CD8, 2% to 2.5% for memory CD4, and 0.4% for memory CD8.

The sequenced material came from naive CD4+ T cells sorted from blood. The sample's cell subset or site label, decoded: CD45RA+ positively selected. The sequence was obtained from a man younger than 30 in good health.

DNA sequence: TGTGCCAGCAGGGGACTAGTTGGGGAGACCCAGTACTTC. This gives the protein CASRGLVGETQYF. The chain was built from TRBV2 and TRBJ2-5; the junction holds 8 bases that match TRBD2. Including cysteine and phenylalanine, the CDR3 has 13 amino acids. Kept here is only the CDR3 DNA, which spans 39 bases and is read in frame from base 1. Based on the germline V gene, the CDR1 and CDR2 sequences are SNHLY and FYNNEI. At the junction V is shortened by 6 bases and J by 5 bases; bases outside the gene matches: 5.